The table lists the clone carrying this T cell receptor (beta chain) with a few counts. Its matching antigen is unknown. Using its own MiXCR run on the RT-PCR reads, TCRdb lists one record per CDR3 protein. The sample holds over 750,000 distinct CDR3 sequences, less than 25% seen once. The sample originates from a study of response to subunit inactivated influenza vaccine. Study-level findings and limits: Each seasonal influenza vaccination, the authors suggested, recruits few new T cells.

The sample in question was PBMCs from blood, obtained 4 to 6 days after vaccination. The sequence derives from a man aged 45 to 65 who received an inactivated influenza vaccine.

Here the CDR3 DNA reads TGTGCCATCACTTCTACTCGCGACGGAGACTATGGCTACACCTTC. Translated, it gives CAITSTRDGDYGYTF. This chain links TRBV10-3 with TRBJ1-2; D gene unclear. Germline assignment: CDR1 ENHRY and CDR2 SYGVKD. CDR3 length: 15 residues. The germline V and J ends were trimmed by 7 bases and 3 bases, with 18 bases remaining between them.